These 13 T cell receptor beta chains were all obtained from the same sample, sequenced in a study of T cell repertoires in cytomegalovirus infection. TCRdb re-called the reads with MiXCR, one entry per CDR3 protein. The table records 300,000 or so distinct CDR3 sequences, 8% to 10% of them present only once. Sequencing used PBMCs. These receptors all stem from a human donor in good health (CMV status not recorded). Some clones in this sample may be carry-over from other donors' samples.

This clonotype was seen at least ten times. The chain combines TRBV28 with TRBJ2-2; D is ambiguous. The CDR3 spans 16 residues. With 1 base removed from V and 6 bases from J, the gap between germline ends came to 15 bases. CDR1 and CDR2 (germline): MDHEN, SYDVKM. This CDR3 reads CASSLFGQGRAGELFF. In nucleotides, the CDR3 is TGTGCCAGCAGTTTATTCGGTCAAGGAAGGGCCGGGGAGCTGTTTTTT.

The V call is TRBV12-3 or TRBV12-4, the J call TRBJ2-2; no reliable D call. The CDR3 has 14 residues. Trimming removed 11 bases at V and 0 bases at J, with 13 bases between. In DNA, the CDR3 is TGTGCCGTTTTCGGGCCCCCGAACACCGGGGAGCTGTTTTTT. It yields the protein CAVFGPPNTGELFF.

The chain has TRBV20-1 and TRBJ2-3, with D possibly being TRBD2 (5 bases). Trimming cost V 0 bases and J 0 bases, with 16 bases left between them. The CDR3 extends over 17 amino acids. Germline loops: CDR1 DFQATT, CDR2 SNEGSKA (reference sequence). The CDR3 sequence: CSARDDYLLGSTDTQYF. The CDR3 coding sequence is TGCAGTGCTAGAGATGACTACCTCCTAGGGAGCACAGATACGCAGTATTTT.

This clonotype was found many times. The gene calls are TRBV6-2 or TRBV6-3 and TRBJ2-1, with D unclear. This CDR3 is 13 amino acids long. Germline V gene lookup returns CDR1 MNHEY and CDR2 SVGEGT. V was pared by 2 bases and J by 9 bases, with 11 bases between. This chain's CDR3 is CASSYARSLEQFF. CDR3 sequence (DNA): TGTGCCAGCAGTTACGCCAGGAGTCTTGAGCAGTTCTTC.

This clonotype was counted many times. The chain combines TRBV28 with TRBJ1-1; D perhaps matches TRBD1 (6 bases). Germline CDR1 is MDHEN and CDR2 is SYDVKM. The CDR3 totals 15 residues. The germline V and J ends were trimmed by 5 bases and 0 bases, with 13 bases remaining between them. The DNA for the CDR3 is TGTGCCAGCAGTACAGGGTCAGCCATGAACACTGAAGCTTTCTTT. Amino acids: CASSTGSAMNTEAFF.

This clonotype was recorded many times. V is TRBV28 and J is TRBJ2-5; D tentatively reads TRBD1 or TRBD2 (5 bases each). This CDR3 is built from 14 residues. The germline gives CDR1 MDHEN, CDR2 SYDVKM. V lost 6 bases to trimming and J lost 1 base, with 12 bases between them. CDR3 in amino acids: CASRPSGPQETQYF. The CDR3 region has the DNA TGTGCCAGCAGGCCCTCGGGGCCCCAAGAGACCCAGTACTTC. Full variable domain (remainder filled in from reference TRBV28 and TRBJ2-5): DVKVTQSSRYLVKRTGEKVFLECVQDMDHENMFWYRQDPGLGLRLIYFSYDVKMKEKGDIPEGYSVSREKKERFSLILESASTNQTSMYLCASRPSGPQETQYFGPGTRLLVL.

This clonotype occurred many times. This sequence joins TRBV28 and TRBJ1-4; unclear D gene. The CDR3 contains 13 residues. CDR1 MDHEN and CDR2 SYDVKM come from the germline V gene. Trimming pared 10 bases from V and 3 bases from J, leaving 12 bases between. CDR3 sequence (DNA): TGTGCCACCCTAGAGGGAGCTAATGAAAAACTGTTTTTT. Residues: CATLEGANEKLFF.

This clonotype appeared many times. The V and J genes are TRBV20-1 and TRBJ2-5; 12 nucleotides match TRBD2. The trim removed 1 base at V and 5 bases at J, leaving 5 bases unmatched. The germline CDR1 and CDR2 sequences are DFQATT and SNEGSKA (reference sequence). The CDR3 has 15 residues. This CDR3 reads CSARALAGGPETQYF. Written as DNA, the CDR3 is TGCAGTGCTAGAGCCCTAGCGGGGGGGCCGGAGACCCAGTACTTC.

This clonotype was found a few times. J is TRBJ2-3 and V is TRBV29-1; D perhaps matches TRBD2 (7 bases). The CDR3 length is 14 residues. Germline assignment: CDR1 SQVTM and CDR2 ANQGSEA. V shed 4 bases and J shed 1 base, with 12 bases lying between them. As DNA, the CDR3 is TGCAGCGTTGGGGAGGGACAAGGCACAGATACGCAGTATTTT. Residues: CSVGEGQGTDTQYF.

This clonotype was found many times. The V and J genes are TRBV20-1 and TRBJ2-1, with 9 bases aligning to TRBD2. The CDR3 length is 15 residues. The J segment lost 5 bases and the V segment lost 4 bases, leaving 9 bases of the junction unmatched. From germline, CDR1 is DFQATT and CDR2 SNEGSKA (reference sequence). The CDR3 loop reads CSAIGPGLANNEQFF. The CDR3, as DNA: TGCAGTGCTATCGGGCCGGGACTAGCCAACAATGAGCAGTTCTTC.

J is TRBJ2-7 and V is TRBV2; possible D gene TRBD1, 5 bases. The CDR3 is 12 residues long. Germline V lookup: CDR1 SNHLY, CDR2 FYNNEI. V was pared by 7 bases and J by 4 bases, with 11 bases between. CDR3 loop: CASTGNGYEQYF. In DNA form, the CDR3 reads TGTGCCAGCACAGGGAACGGATACGAGCAGTACTTC.

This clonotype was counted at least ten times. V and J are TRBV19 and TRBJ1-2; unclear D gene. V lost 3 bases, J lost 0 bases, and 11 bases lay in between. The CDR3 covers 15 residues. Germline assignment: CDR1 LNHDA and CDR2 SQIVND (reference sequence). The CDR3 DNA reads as TGTGCCAGTAGTATTGGCCCGACTACTAACTATGGCTACACCTTC. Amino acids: CASSIGPTTNYGYTF.

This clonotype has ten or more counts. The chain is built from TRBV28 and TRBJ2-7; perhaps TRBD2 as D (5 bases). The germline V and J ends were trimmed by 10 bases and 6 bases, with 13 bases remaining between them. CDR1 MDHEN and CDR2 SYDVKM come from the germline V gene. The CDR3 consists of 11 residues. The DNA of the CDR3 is TGTGCCACCGTTCTAGAGGGCGAGCAGTACGTC. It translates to CATVLEGEQYV.